This TCR beta chain comes out of a study of CD8+CD57+ T cells in acquired aplastic anemia. Study results and caveats: A significant difference in CD8+ Simpson's diversity between patients and controls was not found.

Genomic DNA served as template for TCR beta VDJ and CDR3 profiling. MiXCR, applied by TCRdb to the reads, yields one record per CDR3 protein. Altogether roughly 150,000 distinct CDR3 sequences are present, about 45% being singletons, with the ten largest covering approximately 3%. In its sample, this clonotype was seen a few times. What it recognizes is unknown. CDR3 length: 16 residues. V shed 6 bases and J 7 bases; nucleotides not matched to a gene: 14. The germline CDR1 and CDR2 sequences are WNHNN and SYGVQD (reference sequence). Sequencing involved patients with CD8+CD57+ cell expansion previously shown by flow cytometry.

Sequencing was done on a sample of sorted CD4+, CD8+, or CD8+CD57+ T cells (not recorded which) from PBMCs. The chain uses TRBV10-1 and TRBJ2-1; TRBD2 matches 8 bases. The TCR sequence derives from a human donor with aplastic anemia. The CDR3 protein is CASSLPGGGVGNEQFF. The CDR3 DNA reads as TGCGCCAGCAGCCTCCCGGGGGGGGGAGTTGGGAATGAGCAGTTCTTC.